One sample yielded the 31 T cell receptor beta chains listed below, sequenced in a study of blood T cell repertoires in COVID-19. TCRdb's copy holds only in-frame clones and misses some; the assay was immunoSEQ multiplex PCR. In the table there are approximately 110,000 clones, roughly 71% of which are singletons. The sequencing input was peripheral blood. All receptors come from a man older than 75 with acute or convalescent COVID-19.

The chain is built from TRBV5-4 and TRBJ2-3; tentatively, D is TRBD1 (6 bases). V lost 5 bases and J lost 3, with 16 bases in between. The CDR3 has 15 amino acids. Germline V gene lookup returns CDR1 SGHNT and CDR2 YYREEE (reference sequence). CDR3 amino acids: CASRKNRVGTDTQYF. The CDR3 DNA reads as TGTGCCAGCAGAAAAAACAGGGTTGGGACAGATACGCAGTATTTT.

The chain combines TRBV5-1 with TRBJ1-2; unclear D gene. CDR1 is SGHRS, CDR2 YFSETQ, per germline. The CDR3 has 14 residues. V lost 0 bases, J lost 2 bases, and 8 bases lay in between. The CDR3 loop is CASSLDSQNYGYTF. The DNA of the CDR3 is TGCGCCAGCAGCTTGGACAGTCAAAACTATGGCTACACCTTC.

V and J are TRBV27 and TRBJ2-7; 7 nucleotides agree with TRBD2. With 10 bases clipped from V and 1 base from J, the junction kept 16 bases outside the gene matches. Germline assignment: CDR1 MNHEY and CDR2 SMNVEV (reference sequence). The CDR3 is made up of 16 amino acids. The CDR3 spells CATTRIRAGESYEQYF. CDR3 sequence (DNA): TGTGCCACCACCAGAATCAGGGCGGGAGAATCCTACGAGCAGTACTTC.

V usage is TRBV28 and J usage is TRBJ2-3, with unresolved D. Trimming left V 4 bases short and J 1 base short, with 6 bases between. In germline, CDR1 is MDHEN, CDR2 SYDVKM. There are 13 residues in the CDR3. CDR3 nucleotides: TGTGCCAGCAGTTATCCGGGCACAGATACGCAGTATTTT. Translation gives CASSYPGTDTQYF. The full variable domain, rest sourced from reference TRBV28 and TRBJ2-3, is DVKVTQSSRYLVKRTGEKVFLECVQDMDHENMFWYRQDPGLGLRLIYFSYDVKMKEKGDIPEGYSVSREKKERFSLILESASTNQTSMYLCASSYPGTDTQYFGPGTRLTVL.

This clone appeared once. This chain connects TRBV29-1 to TRBJ2-2, with D possibly matching TRBD2 (5 bases). Trimming took 7 bases from V and 1 from J, leaving 19 bases between them. This CDR3 region has 16 residues. Germline loops: CDR1 SQVTM, CDR2 ANQGSEA. CDR3 sequence (DNA): TGCAGCGCCTTTTCACGAGGGCTGGGGAACACCGGGGAGCTGTTTTTT. Its protein product is CSAFSRGLGNTGELFF.

The genes are TRBV19 and TRBJ1-1; unclear D gene. V lost 5 bases and J 1 base, leaving 8 bases between the germline ends. CDR3 length: 13 residues. Germline loops: CDR1 LNHDA, CDR2 SQIVND (reference sequence). CDR3 protein: CASSYYRNTEAFF. The DNA for the CDR3 is TGTGCCAGTAGTTATTACAGGAACACTGAAGCTTTCTTT.

The rearrangement uses TRBV2 and TRBJ2-5; 7 bases align to TRBD2. The CDR3 is 16 residues long. Germline values: CDR1 SNHLY, CDR2 FYNNEI. The V segment lost 0 bases and the J segment 4 bases; nucleotides outside the gene matches: 8. The CDR3 loop reads CASSEALRGSRETQYF. The CDR3 coding sequence is TGTGCCAGCAGTGAAGCGCTTCGCGGGAGTCGAGAGACCCAGTACTTC.

The rearrangement uses TRBV7-2 and TRBJ1-1; the match to TRBD1 covers 8 bases. V trimming: 5 bases; J trimming: 5 bases; junction bases outside the gene matches: 7. Germline V gives CDR1 SGHTA, CDR2 FQGNSA. The CDR3 is 14 residues long. Written as DNA, the CDR3 is TGTGCCAGCAGCGTATCAGGGGGCTCAACTGAAGCTTTCTTT. This gives the protein CASSVSGGSTEAFF.

The V call is TRBV5-1, the J call TRBJ1-1; D uncertain. With 9 bases removed from V and 1 base from J, the gap between germline ends came to 16 bases. This CDR3 is 14 amino acids long. CDR1 is SGHRS, CDR2 YFSETQ, per germline. DNA of the CDR3: TGCGCCACTACCCTTGCGGGGAAGAACACTGAAGCTTTCTTT. Protein product: CATTLAGKNTEAFF.

The sample holds many counts of this clone. The chain employs TRBV5-4 and TRBJ2-2; weak D call: TRBD2 (6 bases). CDR1 is SGHNT and CDR2 is YYREEE in the germline V gene (reference sequence). The V end was cut by 4 bases, the J end by 0 bases, with 16 bases between. This CDR3 contains 17 residues. DNA for the CDR3: TGTGCCAGCAGCCAGATTCCCGGGACTTCGAACACCGGGGAGCTGTTTTTT. This codes for CASSQIPGTSNTGELFF.

This clone has just a few counts. This sequence joins TRBV23-1 and TRBJ1-3, with D unresolved. TRBV23-1 falls under the ORF class, with uncertain function. The CDR3 contains 15 residues. Trimming took off 0 bases at V and 1 base at J, with 7 bases between the two ends. As DNA, the CDR3 is TGCGCCAGCAGTCAATCCCGGAGTTCTGGAAACACCATATATTTT. Encoded protein: CASSQSRSSGNTIYF.

The V call is TRBV19, the J call TRBJ1-2; 9 bases are shared with TRBD1. This CDR3 comprises 13 residues. Germline V lookup: CDR1 LNHDA, CDR2 SQIVND (reference sequence). The V gene end was trimmed by 5 bases and the J gene end by 5 bases; junction bases not matched to a gene: 3. Here the CDR3 reads CASSWTGEYGYTF. CDR3 bases: TGTGCCAGTAGTTGGACAGGGGAGTATGGCTACACCTTC.

This chain connects TRBV5-1 to TRBJ1-2; D unresolved. The V and J ends lost 4 bases and 3 bases respectively, with 13 bases between them. From germline, CDR1 is SGHRS and CDR2 YFSETQ. The CDR3 spans 14 residues. The CDR3 region is CASSPKGGDYGYTF. The CDR3 nucleotides are TGCGCCAGCAGCCCGAAGGGCGGGGACTATGGCTACACCTTC.

The J gene is TRBJ1-4, the V gene TRBV6-5; 11 nucleotides line up with TRBD1. Germline lookup yields CDR1 MNHEY and CDR2 SVGAGI. V lost 2 bases, J lost 8 bases, and 4 bases stayed unmatched. The CDR3 covers 15 residues. CDR3 sequence: CASSYGGQGAEKLFF. The DNA of the CDR3 is TGTGCCAGCAGTTACGGAGGACAGGGGGCGGAAAAACTGTTTTTT.

This chain links TRBV28 with TRBJ1-5; D gene ambiguous. The V end lost 5 bases, the J end lost 5 bases, and 16 bases lay between the germline ends. Germline V gene data show CDR1 as MDHEN and CDR2 as SYDVKM. This CDR3 is built from 15 residues. The CDR3 DNA sequence: TGTGCCAGCAGTCCCTCCGGGATCTTAGATCAGCCCCAGCATTTT. Protein product: CASSPSGILDQPQHF.

CDR3 residues: CATSERYPPYGYTF. The DNA of the CDR3 is TGTGCCACCAGTGAGAGGTATCCCCCCTATGGCTACACCTTC. This chain connects TRBV24-1 to TRBJ1-2; D is uncertain. V lost 4 bases, J lost 4 bases, and 12 bases lay in between. The germline V gene encodes CDR1 KGHDR and CDR2 SFDVKD. There are 14 residues in the CDR3.

The chain uses TRBV11-2 and TRBJ2-3, with D possibly matching TRBD1 (6 bases). This CDR3 spans 15 amino acids. The germline CDR1 and CDR2 sequences are SGHAT and FQNNGV. With 4 bases removed from V and 1 base from J, the gap between germline ends came to 12 bases. The CDR3 coding sequence is TGTGCCAGCAGCTCCGGACAGTCGGGCACAGATACGCAGTATTTT. Amino acids: CASSSGQSGTDTQYF.

This clone was recorded a few times. The chain combines TRBV19 with TRBJ2-7; perhaps TRBD1 as D (5 bases). The V and J ends lost 3 bases and 3 bases respectively, with 6 bases between them. This CDR3 has 12 amino acids. CDR1 and CDR2 (germline): LNHDA, SQIVND (reference sequence). CDR3 protein: CASSMQGYEQYF. In DNA form, the CDR3 reads TGTGCCAGTAGTATGCAGGGCTACGAGCAGTACTTC.

The J gene is TRBJ1-5, the V gene TRBV2, with D tentatively TRBD1 (5 bases). The length of the CDR3 is 15 residues. Trimming removed 5 bases at V and 7 bases at J, with 18 bases between. Germline CDR1 SNHLY, CDR2 FYNNEI. The CDR3 DNA follows: TGTGCCAGCAGTCAACTCCGGGGGGGGGACCAGCCCCAGCATTTT. Protein: CASSQLRGGDQPQHF.

This clone was picked up a small number of times. J is TRBJ2-7 and V is TRBV2; maybe TRBD2 (5 bases). Trimming removed 4 bases at V and 0 bases at J, with 13 bases between. Germline CDR1 reads SNHLY; CDR2 reads FYNNEI. The CDR3 totals 15 residues. CDR3 region: CASSGAVGGSYEQYF. The DNA of the CDR3 is TGTGCCAGCAGTGGTGCGGTCGGAGGCTCCTACGAGCAGTACTTC.

This chain links TRBV4-2 with TRBJ2-3; D may be TRBD2 (6 bases). The CDR3 has 16 amino acids. Per germline, CDR1 LGHNA and CDR2 YNFKEQ. The ends were cut back, 4 bases at V and 4 bases at J, with 18 bases in the middle. The CDR3, as DNA: TGTGCCAGCAGCCCCCTTGGGCGGGGTGGGGCAGATACGCAGTATTTT. Its protein product is CASSPLGRGGADTQYF.

The chain carries TRBV19 and TRBJ2-1, with TRBD2 matching over 12 bases. Germline assignment: CDR1 LNHDA and CDR2 SQIVND (reference sequence). V lost 4 bases and J lost 9; bases outside the gene matches: 4. The CDR3 consists of 14 residues. Here the CDR3 reads CASSRGLAGGEQFF. The CDR3 DNA follows: TGTGCCAGTAGTAGGGGACTAGCGGGTGGTGAGCAGTTCTTC.

This clone was counted between two and nine times. The genes are TRBV27 and TRBJ2-3; TRBD2 matches 10 bases. V was clipped by 8 bases and J by 2 bases; unmatched bases: 22. This CDR3 has 20 amino acids. CDR1 MNHEY and CDR2 SMNVEV come from the germline V gene (reference sequence). CDR3 nucleotide sequence: TGTGCCAGCTCCCCAGGGACTAGCGAGTATTTTATTCATGACACAGATACGCAGTATTTT. Translating it yields CASSPGTSEYFIHDTDTQYF.

CDR3 nucleotide sequence: TGTGCCAGTAGTGGTACAGGGGAATCGCGCTACAATGAGCAGTTCTTC. Residues: CASSGTGESRYNEQFF. The rearrangement links TRBV19 to TRBJ2-1, with 7 bases identical to TRBD1. The length of the CDR3 is 16 residues. The J segment lost 3 bases and the V segment lost 5 bases, leaving 10 bases of the junction unmatched. Per germline, CDR1 LNHDA and CDR2 SQIVND (reference sequence).

The chain joins TRBV5-4 to TRBJ2-1; 13 nucleotides match TRBD2. V lost 0 bases to trimming and J lost 6 bases; unmatched junction nucleotides: 6. Germline CDR1 reads SGHNT; CDR2 reads YYREEE (reference sequence). The CDR3 length is 17 residues. In nucleotides, the CDR3 is TGTGCCAGCAGCTTGGCCAGGGGACTAGCGGGACCCAATGAGCAGTTCTTC. It yields the protein CASSLARGLAGPNEQFF.

The J gene is TRBJ2-1, the V gene TRBV7-9; 12 bases match TRBD2. This CDR3 comprises 16 residues. CDR1 is SEHNR, CDR2 FQNEAQ, per germline (reference sequence). J gave up 8 bases and V 1 base, and 6 bases lay outside the gene matches. CDR3 bases: TGTGCCAGCAGCTTAGGACTAGCGGGAGTTAACCATGAGCAGTTCTTC. As protein: CASSLGLAGVNHEQFF.

This clone was seen repeatedly, ten times or more. The J gene is TRBJ2-1, the V gene TRBV27, with 8 bases that match TRBD2. This CDR3 region has 16 residues. V dropped 1 base and J dropped 10; count of bases not matched to a gene: 12. Germline loops: CDR1 MNHEY, CDR2 SMNVEV (reference sequence). CDR3 nucleotide sequence: TGTGCCAGCAGTTTATTGGGACTAGATATTTCACGCGAGCAGTTCTTC. Translation gives CASSLLGLDISREQFF.

V gene TRBV19 combines with J gene TRBJ2-1, with TRBD2 matching 12 bases. Per germline, CDR1 LNHDA and CDR2 SQIVND (reference sequence). This CDR3 is 16 amino acids long. V gave up 6 bases and J gave up 4 bases; unmatched junction bases: 7. In DNA form, the CDR3 reads TGTGCCAGTAGGGGACTAGCGGGTTCCACATACAATGAGCAGTTCTTC. This gives the protein CASRGLAGSTYNEQFF.

For the CDR3, the DNA is TGTGCCAGCAGCCGGTTTCGGGAGGGCGGTTGGCCCCAGCATTTT. Protein product: CASSRFREGGWPQHF. The rearrangement links TRBV3-1 (or the pseudogene TRBV3-2) to TRBJ1-5; D ambiguous. Germline assignment: CDR1 LGHDT and CDR2 YNNKEL (reference sequence). The CDR3 length is 15 residues. Between the trimmed V and J ends, which lost 4 bases and 9 bases, there was a span of 19 bases.

The chain joins TRBV5-6 to TRBJ1-6; 10 bases agree with TRBD1. Germline V CDR1 and CDR2: SGHDT, YYEEEE. The CDR3 extends over 15 amino acids. J was trimmed by 9 bases and V by 4 bases; bases with no gene match: 7. The CDR3 nucleotides are TGTGCCAGCAGCGCCTCCGGGACAGGGGTTTCACCCCTCCACTTT. This sequence encodes CASSASGTGVSPLHF.

This chain links TRBV5-6 with TRBJ1-2; TRBD1 agrees at 9 bases. Germline assignment: CDR1 SGHDT and CDR2 YYEEEE. CDR3 length: 15 amino acids. V shed 5 bases and J 5 bases; nucleotides not matched to a gene: 10. Written as DNA, the CDR3 is TGTGCCAGCAGTCATAGGACAGGGGCAGATTATGGCTACACCTTC. It codes for CASSHRTGADYGYTF. Together with reference TRBV5-6 and TRBJ1-2, the CDR3 gives the full variable domain: DAGVTQSPTHLIKTRGQQVTLRCSPKSGHDTVSWYQQALGQGPQFIFQYYEEEERQRGNFPDRFSGHQFPNYSSELNVNALLLGDSALYLCASSHRTGADYGYTFGSGTRLTVV.